The T cell receptor beta chain described here comes from a study of read filtering for tumor transcriptome and immune sequencing. Study summary: After DNase treatment, RNA was made into whole-transcriptome libraries. TCR-mapped reads were about 3.5 to 10.27 million with IR-seq versus roughly 80 to 1,300 with RNA-seq. Notes on the study in general: RNA-seq captured clonotypes less deeply and reliably than IR-seq.

Trimming removed 4 bases from V and 2 bases from J; junction bases left unmatched: 7. The germline V gene encodes CDR1 SGHRS and CDR2 YFSETQ. CDR3 length: 16 amino acids. This clonotype has a count of ten or more. Its antigen remains unknown. This library used roughly 0.4 ug RNA and molecular barcoded adaptors spanning alpha/delta and beta/gamma chains. TCRdb passed the reads through MiXCR, listing each CDR3 protein once. The sample carries fewer than 100,000 distinct CDR3 sequences, 9% to 15% recorded once. This chain uses TRBV5-1 with TRBJ2-1, with 9 bases matching TRBD2. Sequencing used a population of CD138-negative cells sorted from bone marrow. The receptor was isolated from a donor at least 40 years old with multiple myeloma. The CDR3 spells CASSRTGTSPYNEQFF. In DNA, the CDR3 is TGCGCCAGCAGCAGAACCGGGACTAGCCCCTACAATGAGCAGTTCTTC.